The rows below give T cell receptor beta chains drawn from one sample of a study of molecular identifiers for immune sequencing clone quantification. TCRdb ran MiXCR on the PCR reads and lists one entry per CDR3 protein. The repertoire consists of approximately 670,000 distinct CDR3 sequences, with 20% occurring once and the leading ten covering 0.75% to 0.95%. Sequencing was carried out using naive CD8+ T cells from blood, with Jurkat cell RNA spiked in. Receptor source: a human donor in good health. Some libraries in this study had Jurkat cell RNA spiked in. The CDR3 runs from the conserved cysteine through the conserved F or W. The D gene is left open where the match is weak. A clone size is listed for some rows: how often the clone was seen (once, few, many), or a class if it is expanded.

.	.	TRBV12-3/TRBV12-4	TRBJ2-1	CASSPLGSVYNEQFF	TGTGCCAGCAGTCCCCTAGGTTCCGTTTACAATGAGCAGTTCTTC
.	.	TRBV2	TRBJ1-2	CASPMGGNYGYTF	TGTGCCAGCCCGATGGGGGGGAACTATGGCTACACCTTC
.	many	TRBV29-1	TRBJ1-1	CSVEHRIIGSEAFF	TGCAGCGTTGAACATAGGATTATAGGGTCTGAAGCTTTCTTT
TRBD1	many	TRBV7-9	TRBJ2-7	CASSSDRVEQYF	TGTGCCAGCAGCTCCGACAGGGTGGAGCAGTACTTC
.	many	TRBV12-3/TRBV12-4	TRBJ2-5	CASRTSQETQYF	TGTGCCAGCAGAACGAGCCAAGAGACCCAGTACTTC
TRBD1	.	TRBV7-9	TRBJ1-4	CASSLKGQGEWDNIGKLFF	TGTGCCAGCAGCTTGAAGGGCCAGGGGGAATGGGATAATATTGGAAAACTGTTTTTT
TRBD2	many	TRBV20-1	TRBJ2-3	CSAHTSGSRTQYF	TGCAGTGCTCATACTAGCGGGAGTAGGACGCAGTATTTT
TRBD1	.	TRBV6-4	TRBJ2-1	CASSYTATGAGGEQFF	TGTGCCAGCAGCTATACGGCGACAGGGGCAGGAGGTGAGCAGTTCTTC
.	many	TRBV29-1	TRBJ2-2	CSVDAGTGELFF	TGCAGCGTCGATGCAGGCACCGGGGAGCTGTTTTTT
.	many	TRBV6-5	TRBJ2-3	CASSYVATDTQYF	TGTGCCAGCAGTTACGTGGCGACAGATACGCAGTATTTT
.	many	TRBV14	TRBJ2-7	CASSPDGYSDEQYF	TGTGCCAGCAGCCCGGACGGCTACTCAGACGAGCAGTACTTC
.	many	TRBV5-5	TRBJ2-3	CASSLVAFGTDTQYF	TGTGCCAGCAGCTTGGTTGCGTTTGGCACAGATACGCAGTATTTT
.	.	TRBV28	TRBJ2-7	CASSPPWGSGYNSEQHF	TGTGCCAGCAGTCCACCCTGGGGGTCAGGTTACAACTCCGAGCAGCACTTC
TRBD1	few	TRBV7-9	TRBJ2-2	CASSFPGQGGTGELFF	TGTGCCAGCAGCTTCCCGGGACAGGGGGGAACCGGGGAGCTGTTTTTT
.	many	TRBV4-3	TRBJ2-7	CASSPYLRNEQYF	TGCGCCAGCAGCCCGTACCTTAGAAACGAGCAGTACTTC
.	.	TRBV5-8	TRBJ2-7	CASSGRTVLSSYEQYF	TGTGCCAGCAGCGGAAGGACAGTACTTAGCTCCTACGAGCAGTACTTC
TRBD1	few	TRBV4-1	TRBJ2-5	CASSQTGQQETQYF	TGCGCCAGCAGCCAGACAGGGCAACAAGAGACCCAGTACTTC
.	.	TRBV7-9	TRBJ2-7	CASSLSPGTSSYEQYF	TGTGCCAGCAGCTTGTCCCCTGGGACTTCCTCCTACGAGCAGTACTTC
.	many	TRBV6-2/TRBV6-3	TRBJ1-1	CASSPDRINTEAFF	TGTGCCAGCAGTCCCGACAGAATCAACACTGAAGCTTTCTTT
.	.	TRBV7-8	TRBJ1-1	CACSLGQEVSEAFF	TGTGCCTGCAGCTTAGGGCAGGAAGTATCTGAAGCTTTCTTT
TRBD1	.	TRBV4-3	TRBJ1-1	CASSKTGENAEAFF	TGCGCCAGCAGCAAGACAGGGGAGAACGCTGAAGCTTTCTTT
TRBD1	many	TRBV6-2/TRBV6-3	TRBJ2-4	CASSGQGKNIQYF	TGTGCCAGCAGCGGACAGGGGAAAAACATTCAGTACTTC
.	few	TRBV24-1	TRBJ1-5	CATTMIPMAVLPGNQPQHF	TGTGCCACCACCATGATCCCTATGGCAGTCCTCCCTGGGAATCAGCCCCAGCATTTT
.	many	TRBV7-9	TRBJ2-2	CASSLGSPLVTGELFF	TGTGCCAGCAGCTTAGGATCCCCCCTGGTTACCGGGGAGCTGTTTTTT
.	many	TRBV7-9	TRBJ2-2	CASTQDYLNTGELFF	TGTGCCAGCACCCAGGACTATTTGAACACCGGGGAGCTGTTTTTT
.	many	TRBV3-1	TRBJ1-1	CASTTEGSTEAFF	TGTGCCAGCACCACAGAGGGCAGCACTGAAGCTTTCTTT
TRBD2	.	TRBV6-5	TRBJ2-7	CAIGLAGVEEQYF	TGTGCCATTGGACTAGCGGGAGTTGAAGAGCAGTACTTC
.	many	TRBV29-1	TRBJ2-1	CSVEGIGVEQFF	TGCAGCGTTGAAGGTATAGGGGTTGAGCAGTTCTTC
.	many	TRBV9	TRBJ1-1	CASSVGGGETEAFF	TGTGCCAGCAGCGTAGGTGGGGGAGAGACTGAAGCTTTCTTT
TRBD2	few	TRBV12-3/TRBV12-4	TRBJ2-6	CASSFRGDVGANVLTF	TGTGCCAGCAGTTTTCGGGGGGATGTTGGGGCCAACGTCCTGACTTTC
.	.	TRBV19	TRBJ2-1	CASSIATRLGPYNEQFF	TGTGCCAGTAGTATAGCAACCAGGTTAGGCCCCTACAATGAGCAGTTCTTC
TRBD2	many	TRBV24-1	TRBJ2-2	CATSDPTSGILAGELFF	TGTGCCACCAGTGATCCGACTAGCGGTATTCTCGCCGGGGAGCTGTTTTTT
TRBD2	once	TRBV4-1	TRBJ2-1	CASSQRTSGAFYNEQFF	TGCGCCAGCAGCCAAAGGACTAGCGGGGCCTTCTACAATGAGCAGTTCTTC
.	many	TRBV4-3	TRBJ2-7	CASSRGSDDYEQYF	TGCGCCAGCAGCCGGGGGTCCGACGACTACGAGCAGTACTTC
.	many	TRBV13	TRBJ2-4	CASRTVFGVKNIQYF	TGTGCCAGCAGGACAGTTTTTGGGGTAAAAAACATTCAGTACTTC
TRBD2	.	TRBV12-3/TRBV12-4	TRBJ2-1	CASSPTSGGDDEQFF	TGTGCCAGCAGCCCGACGAGCGGGGGGGACGATGAGCAGTTCTTC
.	.	TRBV20-1	TRBJ1-5	CSAGPGHRYSNRPQHF	TGCAGTGCCGGTCCGGGACACCGCTATAGCAATCGGCCCCAGCATTTT
TRBD1	.	TRBV20-1	TRBJ2-7	CSASDRGRLYEQYF	TGCAGTGCTTCCGACAGGGGCCGCCTATACGAGCAGTACTTC
.	.	TRBV9	TRBJ2-5	CASSETGHRETQYF	TGTGCCAGCAGCGAAACGGGACATCGGGAGACCCAGTACTTC
.	.	TRBV9	TRBJ2-5	CASSVGWGAETQYF	TGTGCCAGCAGCGTCGGGTGGGGGGCGGAGACCCAGTACTTC
.	many	TRBV10-3	TRBJ1-5	CAISPDSPVQPQHF	TGTGCCATCAGCCCCGACAGTCCAGTTCAGCCCCAGCATTTT
.	.	TRBV9	TRBJ1-4	CASSVAGRSNEKLFF	TGTGCCAGCAGCGTAGCGGGACGGTCTAATGAAAAACTGTTTTTT
TRBD2	.	TRBV10-3	TRBJ2-3	CAISESLAGVADTQYF	TGTGCCATCAGTGAGTCTCTAGCGGGAGTCGCAGATACGCAGTATTTT